Described below is a single T cell receptor beta chain sequence and its context. Its target is not known. The source of the sample is a study of blood T cells in healthy people across ages. The study's findings and limits: Age brought a roughly linear fall in TCR beta diversity measured per million T cells. Versus aged donors, long-lived donors had higher diversity and more naive CD4+ cells.

Peripheral blood from each donor was collected in a volume of approximately 9.5 milliliters. Total RNA, at least 6 micrograms per sample, came from PBMCs. The germline gives CDR1 SGHTA, CDR2 FQGNSA. Trimming took 5 bases from V and 5 from J; bases not matched to a gene: 12. The CDR3 runs to 16 residues. A second PCR of 7 to 11 cycles used a sample-barcoded 5' primer and a J-beta primer mix. TCRdb recomputed calls from the 5' RACE reads with MiXCR, one row per CDR3 protein. The sample lists some 550,000 distinct CDR3 sequences; under 55% were seen once. The receptor was isolated from an elderly man in good health. The sample comprised blood. V and J are TRBV7-2 and TRBJ2-5; TRBD2 agrees at 9 bases. This CDR3 is CASSLWGSGSGETQYF. The CDR3 nucleotides read TGTGCCAGCAGCCTCTGGGGTAGCGGGAGTGGCGAGACCCAGTACTTC. The full variable domain, in which reference TRBV7-2 and TRBJ2-5 provide the parts outside the CDR3, is GAGVSQSPSNKVTEKGKDVELRCDPISGHTALYWYRQSLGQGLEFLIYFQGNSAPDKSGLPSDRFSAERTGGSVSTLTIQRTQQEDSAVYLCASSLWGSGSGETQYFGPGTRLLVL.